These T cell receptor beta chains were read from a single sample in a study of tumor-infiltrating lymphocytes in localized non-small cell lung cancer. Produced via immunoSEQ multiplex PCR; TCRdb's table is partial and in-frame only. Here the sample spans roughly 6,900 clones, about three quarters being singletons. The sequencing input was lung tumor tissue. Source of these receptors: a human donor with non-small cell lung cancer. CDR3s leave out the opening cysteine and the closing phenylalanine or tryptophan.

cdr3_aa,v_call,j_call
ASSRDRTGANVLT,TRBV5-4,TRBJ2-6
ASSQVAGREETQY,TRBV4-3,TRBJ2-5
AWSRGGGQGETQY,TRBV30,TRBJ2-5
ASSVGIAGGREGENEQF,TRBV9,TRBJ2-1
ASSPRGGGFTKNIQY,TRBV9,TRBJ2-4
ASSRGAADTQY,TRBV19,TRBJ2-3
ASSSQSRYVYEQF,TRBV7-6,TRBJ2-1
ATSRGLTNTEAF,TRBV15,TRBJ1-1
ASSFLRDHF,TRBV5-8,TRBJ1-1
ASSFRTYNEQF,TRBV27,TRBJ2-1
ASSLGQYTEAF,TRBV5-4,TRBJ1-1
AMRRDTYNSPLH,TRBV10-3,TRBJ1-6
ASSLPLRQGEFSYGYT,TRBV11-2,TRBJ1-2
ASSYSGETRGYT,TRBV6-5,TRBJ1-2
AWSVLNSWGDTEAF,TRBV30,TRBJ1-1
ASSLEGMNTEAF,TRBV7-3,TRBJ1-1
ASSLPPTSGGETQY,TRBV5-4,TRBJ2-5
ASSLQGSGANVLT,TRBV5-1,TRBJ2-6
ASSLTQARTEAF,TRBV7-2,TRBJ1-1
ASSITSTDTQY,TRBV7-3,TRBJ2-3
ASSLQQWGSEAF,TRBV5-1,TRBJ1-1
ASSLRGDRNTGELF,TRBV5-1,TRBJ2-2
ASSSGTGASNQPQH,TRBV6-5,TRBJ1-5
AWSVGPHRERTEAF,TRBV30,TRBJ1-1
ASSPTGSRTEQY,TRBV5-1,TRBJ2-7
ASSQNTEAF,TRBV18,TRBJ1-1
SGAPADTQY,TRBV20-1,TRBJ2-3
ASRRDYEQY,TRBV5-1,TRBJ2-7
ASSRGLADEQY,TRBV19,TRBJ2-7
ASSYGLSYEQY,TRBV6-5,TRBJ2-7
ASSYRQGYQPQH,TRBV6-5,TRBJ1-5
ASSLGTVGTEAF,TRBV5-1,TRBJ1-1